These T cell receptor beta chains were read from a single sample in a study of CD8 T cells in Susac syndrome. Each CDR3 protein gets one entry after TCRdb re-called the immunoSEQ multiplex PCR reads with MiXCR. The sample has about 53,000 distinct CDR3 sequences, around 93% seen once. Sequences were obtained from CD8+ T cells from PBMCs. Receptors originate from a human donor with Susac syndrome. The CDR3 runs from the conserved cysteine through the conserved F or W. D genes are given only for firm matches.

TRBJ1-5 | TRBV5-1 | TRBD1 | TGCGCCAGCAGCTTGGGGACAGGGAGGGAGCCCCAGCATTTT | CASSLGTGREPQHF
TRBJ1-2 | TRBV30 | . | TGTGCCGGGACCGGGGACACTCATGGCTACACCTTC | CAGTGDTHGYTF
TRBJ2-7 | TRBV9 | TRBD1 | TGTGCCAGCAGCCCGACAGGGAACCTATACGAGCAGTACTTC | CASSPTGNLYEQYF
TRBJ2-2 | TRBV5-6 | . | TGTGCCAGCACCCTCGGGTGGGGGAGGACCGGGGAGCTGTTTTTT | CASTLGWGRTGELFF
TRBJ2-7 | TRBV4-1 | . | TGCGCCAGCAGCAAAGGGGAAACCTACGAGCAGTACTTC | CASSKGETYEQYF
TRBJ2-1 | TRBV20-1 | TRBD2 | TGCAGTGCTAGAGCTTACCCGGCCGGGACTAGCGGGCCTCGGGGGATCAATGAGCAGTTCTTC | CSARAYPAGTSGPRGINEQFF
TRBJ2-5 | TRBV7-9 | . | TGTGCCAGCAGCCCAGCCGGGGGTCGGTGGGCCCAGTACTTC | CASSPAGGRWAQYF
TRBJ2-1 | TRBV29-1 | TRBD2 | TGCAGCGTTGAAGACGCGATCAGCGGGGTCTCCTACAATGAGCAGTTCTTC | CSVEDAISGVSYNEQFF
TRBJ2-1 | TRBV24-1 | . | TGTGCCACCAGTGACTTGGGGTATGAGCAGTTCTTC | CATSDLGYEQFF
TRBJ2-7 | TRBV12-3/TRBV12-4 | TRBD1 | TGTGCCAGCACCAAGGGCGACAGGGGCTACGAGCAGTACTTC | CASTKGDRGYEQYF